The 25 T cell receptor beta chains in this list originate from one sample, sequenced in a study of regulatory T cells in long-lasting Graves disease. Sequencing libraries for TCR beta were prepared with iRepertoire HTBI primers and Arm-PCR of CDR3 regions. TCRdb reanalysed the multiplex PCR reads using MiXCR and keeps one entry per CDR3 protein. The sample gives fewer than 450,000 distinct CDR3 sequences, 15% of which show up once; about 8.3% is in the top ten. Time point denoted: newly diagnosed GD, antithyroid drugs for less than 3 months. The TCR library used RNA extracted from PBMCs. A further study also used this sample, focusing on T cells in Graves' hyperthyroidism and ophthalmopathy.

Specimen: peripheral blood mononuclear cells (PBMCs), collected at new diagnosis, from a patient treated with antithyroid drugs. These receptor sequences come from a woman between 40 and 55 years old with Graves disease.

This clonotype came up a few times. Possible read error: a much larger clone is one base away. The chain recombines TRBV3-1 with TRBJ1-1, with no clear D. From germline, CDR1 is LGHDT and CDR2 YNNKEL (reference sequence). The CDR3 length is 13 residues. The chain's CDR3 is CASNQDWAGEAFF. CDR3 nucleotide sequence: TGTGCCAGCAACCAAGATTGGGCAGGCGAAGCTTTCTTT.

This clonotype is labeled medium-sized. The chain combines TRBV15 with TRBJ2-3; perhaps TRBD2 as D (5 bases). There are 15 residues in the CDR3. V was cut by 0 bases and J by 1 base, with 8 bases left in between. Germline V gene lookup returns CDR1 LNHNV and CDR2 YYDKDF (reference sequence). In DNA, the CDR3 is TGTGCCACCAGCAGAGATGGGAGACGCACAGATACGCAGTATTTT. Translated: CATSRDGRRTDTQYF.

This clonotype was recorded at least ten times. The chain recombines TRBV11-3 with TRBJ1-2; maybe TRBD1 (5 bases). The CDR3 consists of 15 residues. Germline CDR1 reads SGHNT; CDR2 reads YENEEA. V was shortened by 6 bases and J by 5 bases, with 19 bases between the two germline ends. The CDR3 sequence: CASSPAPLGGYGYTF. CDR3 nucleotide sequence: TGTGCCAGCAGTCCTGCCCCTCTCGGGGGATATGGCTACACCTTC.

This clonotype was seen only a few times. The gene calls are TRBV10-1 and TRBJ2-3; TRBD2 aligns across 11 bases. The CDR3 has 16 amino acids. V shed 3 bases, J shed 1 base, and the junction held 3 bases outside the gene matches. Germline values: CDR1 WNHNN, CDR2 SYGVQD (reference sequence). The CDR3 here is CASSEELAGGTDTQYF. CDR3 bases: TGCGCCAGCAGTGAAGAACTAGCGGGGGGCACAGATACGCAGTATTTT.

The rearrangement links TRBV4-1 to TRBJ2-7; 13 bases agree with TRBD2. This CDR3 is 17 amino acids long. Germline V lookup: CDR1 MGHRA, CDR2 YSYEKL. Losses at the gene ends were 0 bases for V and 3 bases for J; bases not matched to a gene: 5. The CDR3, as DNA: TGCGCCAGCAGCCAAGAAAGGACTAGCGGGAGCTACTACGAGCAGTACTTC. It encodes CASSQERTSGSYYEQYF.

This clonotype has more than one count but fewer than ten. The gene calls are TRBV12-3 or TRBV12-4 and TRBJ1-5; 9 nucleotides align to TRBD1. V was clipped by 6 bases and J by 4 bases; unmatched bases: 7. This CDR3 has 15 amino acids. CDR3 region: CASSRGQGINQPQHF. CDR3 sequence (DNA): TGTGCCAGCAGCCGGGGACAGGGTATTAATCAGCCCCAGCATTTT.

This clonotype was seen repeatedly, ten times or more. CDR3 loop: CASSLTNVMEVSGSYEQYF. The CDR3 DNA reads as TGTGCCAGCAGCTTAACCAACGTCATGGAGGTATCAGGTTCCTACGAGCAGTACTTC. This chain joins TRBV7-3 and TRBJ2-7; D is possibly TRBD2 (5 bases). Germline-derived CDR1 and CDR2 are SGHTA and FQGTGA. The CDR3 loop spans 19 amino acids. The V end was cut by 0 bases, the J end by 1 base, with 22 bases between.

This clonotype has at least ten counts. The chain links TRBV7-9 to TRBJ1-2, with TRBD1 matching 7 bases. J gave up 5 bases and V 2 bases, and 23 bases lay outside the gene matches. From germline, CDR1 is SEHNR and CDR2 FQNEAQ (reference sequence). The CDR3 sequence is 20 residues long. The CDR3 loop is CASSLQGYTGQQNEDYGYTF. In nucleotides, the CDR3 is TGTGCCAGCAGCTTACAGGGTTACACGGGACAGCAGAATGAGGATTATGGCTACACCTTC.

The J gene is TRBJ1-4, the V gene TRBV12-3 or TRBV12-4; the D is unclear. The CDR3 loop spans 12 amino acids. V dropped 7 bases and J dropped 12 bases, with 15 bases sitting between them. In nucleotides, the CDR3 is TGTGCCAGCACCCTAAGTATGGGAGAACTGTTTTTT. Its translation: CASTLSMGELFF.

This clonotype has just a few counts. The chain links TRBV7-6 to TRBJ2-1, with D possibly matching TRBD2 (6 bases). CDR1 is SGHVS and CDR2 is FNYEAQ in the germline V gene. CDR3 length: 17 amino acids. V was clipped by 0 bases and J by 0 bases, with 12 bases between them. CDR3 bases: TGTGCCAGCAGCTTAGCAGGTGGGGACTTCTCCTACAATGAGCAGTTCTTC. Its protein product is CASSLAGGDFSYNEQFF.

This clonotype occurred many times. This chain links TRBV27 with TRBJ1-1; 7 bases match TRBD1. V was clipped by 6 bases and J by 8 bases; unmatched bases: 12. The CDR3 runs to 14 residues. Per germline, CDR1 MNHEY and CDR2 SMNVEV (reference sequence). The CDR3 sequence is CASRTHGTENEAFF. CDR3 DNA: TGTGCCAGCAGAACCCACGGGACAGAAAACGAAGCTTTCTTT.

This clonotype has at least ten counts. This rearrangement joins TRBV18 to TRBJ1-2, with D possibly being TRBD1 (5 bases). The CDR3 consists of 13 residues. V was shortened by 3 bases and J by 8 bases, with 13 bases between the two germline ends. Germline CDR1 is KGHSH and CDR2 is LQKENI. In nucleotides, the CDR3 is TGTGCCAGCTCACCGGGCGGGGACTCGGGCTACACCTTC. As protein: CASSPGGDSGYTF.

This clonotype showed up many times. This rearrangement joins TRBV28 to TRBJ1-4; 9 bases match TRBD1. The CDR3 loop spans 14 amino acids. Germline assignment: CDR1 MDHEN and CDR2 SYDVKM. The V gene end was trimmed by 6 bases and the J gene end by 6 bases; junction bases not matched to a gene: 5. DNA of the CDR3: TGTGCCAGCAGCACAGGGGGCGCCGATGAAAAACTGTTTTTT. It yields the protein CASSTGGADEKLFF.

This clonotype was observed many times. The chain joins TRBV5-6 to TRBJ2-1; TRBD2 aligns across 8 bases. This CDR3 comprises 18 residues. The V gene's germline CDR1 is SGHDT and CDR2 YYEEEE. Trimming removed 0 bases from V and 4 bases from J; junction bases left unmatched: 12. The CDR3 bases are TGTGCCAGCAGCTTGGTAACTAGCGGTACCCGGAGGTACAATGAGCAGTTCTTC. It is translated as CASSLVTSGTRRYNEQFF.

The rearrangement uses TRBV6-5 and TRBJ2-3; the D is unclear. The CDR3 is made up of 14 amino acids. Germline CDR1 and CDR2: MNHEY and SVGAGI. V lost 4 bases, J lost 2 bases, and 10 bases lay in between. CDR3 in amino acids: CASSSTPTTDTQYF. The CDR3 region has the DNA TGTGCCAGCAGTTCGACCCCGACCACAGATACGCAGTATTTT.

The V call is TRBV19, the J call TRBJ2-2; the D is unclear. The CDR3 contains 12 residues. Trimming pared 3 bases from V and 6 bases from J, leaving 5 bases between. Germline-derived CDR1 and CDR2 are LNHDA and SQIVND (reference sequence). This CDR3 reads CASSITAGELFF. DNA of the CDR3: TGTGCCAGTAGTATTACGGCCGGGGAGCTGTTTTTT.

The rearrangement uses TRBV6-2 or TRBV6-3 and TRBJ2-3; 12 nucleotides line up with TRBD2. This CDR3 region has 20 residues. Germline assignment: CDR1 MNHEY and CDR2 SVGEGT. Germline trimming cut 6 bases from V and 1 base from J; bases unmatched to any gene: 17. CDR3 DNA sequence: TGTGCCAGCAGACGGGGGATGTGGTCTAGCGGGAGGGCCGGCACAGATACGCAGTATTTT. Its protein is CASRRGMWSSGRAGTDTQYF.

This clonotype was recorded a few times. DNA for the CDR3: TGTGCCAGCAGCTTAGATACCAGGGGGCAGGACAATGAGCAGTTCTTC. Translated: CASSLDTRGQDNEQFF. The chain carries TRBV11-3 and TRBJ2-1; 8 bases agree with TRBD1. This CDR3 comprises 16 residues. V was pared by 0 bases and J by 5 bases, with 6 bases of the junction left unmatched. CDR1 SGHNT and CDR2 YENEEA come from the germline V gene. The variable domain in full, completed from reference TRBV11-3 and TRBJ2-1, reads EAGVVQSPRYKIIEKKQPVAFWCNPISGHNTLYWYLQNLGQGPELLIRYENEEAVDDSQLPKDRFSAERLKGVDSTLKIQPAELGDSAVYLCASSLDTRGQDNEQFFGPGTRLTVL.

This clonotype appeared many times. The rearrangement uses TRBV29-1 and TRBJ1-2; D is uncertain. Trimming stripped 3 bases from V and 7 bases from J, with 3 bases between. Germline loops: CDR1 SQVTM, CDR2 ANQGSEA. CDR3 length: 9 residues. CDR3 nucleotides: TGCAGCGTTGAGCTTGGCTACACCTTC. Its protein product is CSVELGYTF.

The table lists this clonotype with many counts. The chain carries TRBV7-9 and TRBJ2-5, with 10 bases identical to TRBD2. Germline CDR1 SEHNR, CDR2 FQNEAQ (reference sequence). Trimming took 1 base from V and 5 from J; bases not matched to a gene: 7. The CDR3 consists of 16 residues. The CDR3 loop reads CASSLELLAGVETQYF. The CDR3 coding sequence is TGTGCCAGCAGCTTAGAACTCCTAGCGGGAGTGGAGACCCAGTACTTC.

This clonotype was picked up many times. The rearrangement links TRBV12-3 or TRBV12-4 to TRBJ2-3, with a weak D call TRBD2 (6 bases). V was trimmed by 3 bases and J by 4 bases, leaving 11 bases between them. CDR3 length equals 14 residues. CDR3 sequence (DNA): TGTGCCAGCAGTTTGGGGGGAGACGCAGATACGCAGTATTTT. Its translation is CASSLGGDADTQYF.

Ten or more counts support this clonotype. The rearrangement uses TRBV7-8 and TRBJ1-1; TRBD1 aligns across 7 bases. The CDR3 has 15 residues. The ends lost 4 bases at V and 0 bases at J; junction bases unmatched: 5. Germline V lookup: CDR1 SGHVS, CDR2 FQNEAQ. DNA for the CDR3: TGTGCCAGCAGCTATGGACAGGTTATGAACACTGAAGCTTTCTTT. Residues: CASSYGQVMNTEAFF.

V gene TRBV29-1 combines with J gene TRBJ1-5; 8 bases align to TRBD1. The V gene's germline CDR1 is SQVTM and CDR2 ANQGSEA. The trim removed 6 bases at V and 0 bases at J, leaving 10 bases unmatched. The CDR3 has 16 amino acids. The CDR3 loop is CSVKQGGPYSNQPQHF. CDR3 coding DNA: TGCAGCGTAAAACAGGGGGGGCCTTATAGCAATCAGCCCCAGCATTTT.

This clonotype was counted at least ten times. The rearrangement links TRBV18 to TRBJ2-5; D gene ambiguous. CDR3 length equals 15 residues. V was pared by 0 bases and J by 5 bases, with 13 bases between. Germline V gene sequence: CDR1 KGHSH, CDR2 LQKENI. The CDR3 here is CASSPPLPEVETQYF. The CDR3 DNA follows: TGTGCCAGCTCACCACCTTTACCAGAGGTGGAGACCCAGTACTTC.

This clonotype showed up many times. The chain recombines TRBV13 with TRBJ1-4, with a tentative D call TRBD1 (6 bases). The CDR3 runs 17 residues. V was clipped by 0 bases and J by 4 bases, with 15 bases between them. CDR1 PRHDT and CDR2 FYEKMQ come from the germline V gene (reference sequence). CDR3 region: CASSLGLVGAYNEKLFF. CDR3 nucleotide sequence: TGTGCCAGCAGCTTAGGCCTGGTGGGGGCCTATAATGAAAAACTGTTTTTT.